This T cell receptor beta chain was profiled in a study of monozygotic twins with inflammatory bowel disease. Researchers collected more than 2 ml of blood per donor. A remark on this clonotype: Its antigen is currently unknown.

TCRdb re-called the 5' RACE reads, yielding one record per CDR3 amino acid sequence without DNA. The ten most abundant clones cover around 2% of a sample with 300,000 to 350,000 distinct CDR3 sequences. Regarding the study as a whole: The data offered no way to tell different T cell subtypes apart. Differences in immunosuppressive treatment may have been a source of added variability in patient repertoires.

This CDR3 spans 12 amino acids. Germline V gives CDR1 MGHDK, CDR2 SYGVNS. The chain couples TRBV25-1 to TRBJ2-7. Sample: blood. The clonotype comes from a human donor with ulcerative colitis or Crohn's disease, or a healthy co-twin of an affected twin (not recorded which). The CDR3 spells CASSEHSYEQYF.